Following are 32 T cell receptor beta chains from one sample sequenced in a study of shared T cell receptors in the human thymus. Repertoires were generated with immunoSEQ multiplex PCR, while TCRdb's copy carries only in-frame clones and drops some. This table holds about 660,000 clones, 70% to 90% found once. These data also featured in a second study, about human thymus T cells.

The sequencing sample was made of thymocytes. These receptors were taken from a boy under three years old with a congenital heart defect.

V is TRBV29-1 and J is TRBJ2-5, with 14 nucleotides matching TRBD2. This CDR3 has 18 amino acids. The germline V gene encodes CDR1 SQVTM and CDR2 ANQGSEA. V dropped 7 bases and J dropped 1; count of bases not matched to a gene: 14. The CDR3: CSAETSGGDTRTQETQYF. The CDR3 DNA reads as TGCAGCGCTGAGACTAGCGGGGGGGATACCCGAACCCAAGAGACCCAGTACTTC.

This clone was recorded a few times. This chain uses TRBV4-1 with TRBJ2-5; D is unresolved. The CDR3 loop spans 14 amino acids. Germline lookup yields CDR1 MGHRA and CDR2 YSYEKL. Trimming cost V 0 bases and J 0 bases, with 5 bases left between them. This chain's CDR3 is CASSQDDNQETQYF. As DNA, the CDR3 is TGCGCCAGCAGCCAAGATGACAACCAAGAGACCCAGTACTTC.

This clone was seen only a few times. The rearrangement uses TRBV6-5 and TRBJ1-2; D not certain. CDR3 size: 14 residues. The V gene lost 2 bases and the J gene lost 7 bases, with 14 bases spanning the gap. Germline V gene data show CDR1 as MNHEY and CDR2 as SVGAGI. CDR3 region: CASSYSREAGGYTF. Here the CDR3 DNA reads TGTGCCAGCAGTTACAGTCGGGAGGCCGGTGGCTACACCTTC.

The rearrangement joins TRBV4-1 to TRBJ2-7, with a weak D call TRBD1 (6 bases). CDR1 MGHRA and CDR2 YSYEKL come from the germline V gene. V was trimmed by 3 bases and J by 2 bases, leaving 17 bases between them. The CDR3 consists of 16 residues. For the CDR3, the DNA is TGCGCCAGCAGCCACGAACAGGGATCTCTTCCCTACGAGCAGTACTTC. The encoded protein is CASSHEQGSLPYEQYF.

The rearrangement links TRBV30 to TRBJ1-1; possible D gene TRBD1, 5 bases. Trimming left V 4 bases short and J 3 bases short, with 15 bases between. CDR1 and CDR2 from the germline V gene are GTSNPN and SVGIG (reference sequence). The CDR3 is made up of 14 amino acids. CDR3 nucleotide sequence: TGTGCCTGGACTTCAGGGAGGTTAGACACTGAAGCTTTCTTT. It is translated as CAWTSGRLDTEAFF.

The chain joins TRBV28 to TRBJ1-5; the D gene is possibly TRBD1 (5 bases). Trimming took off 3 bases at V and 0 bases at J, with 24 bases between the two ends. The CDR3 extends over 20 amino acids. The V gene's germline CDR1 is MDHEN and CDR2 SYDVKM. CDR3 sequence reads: CASSLMSGRAAHYSNQPQHF. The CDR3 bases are TGTGCCAGCAGTTTGATGAGTGGCAGGGCCGCCCATTATAGCAATCAGCCCCAGCATTTT.

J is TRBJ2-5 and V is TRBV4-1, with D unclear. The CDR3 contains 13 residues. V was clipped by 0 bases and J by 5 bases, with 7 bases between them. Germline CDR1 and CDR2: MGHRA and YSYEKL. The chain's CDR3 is CASSQDGLETQYF. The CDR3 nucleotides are TGCGCCAGCAGCCAAGACGGTTTGGAGACCCAGTACTTC.

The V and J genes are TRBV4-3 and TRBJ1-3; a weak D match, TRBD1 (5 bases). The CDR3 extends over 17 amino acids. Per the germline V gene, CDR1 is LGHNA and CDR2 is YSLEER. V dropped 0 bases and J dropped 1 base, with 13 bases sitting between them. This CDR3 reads CASSQEVGRDSGNTIYF. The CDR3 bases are TGCGCCAGCAGCCAAGAAGTTGGCAGGGATTCTGGAAACACCATATATTTT.

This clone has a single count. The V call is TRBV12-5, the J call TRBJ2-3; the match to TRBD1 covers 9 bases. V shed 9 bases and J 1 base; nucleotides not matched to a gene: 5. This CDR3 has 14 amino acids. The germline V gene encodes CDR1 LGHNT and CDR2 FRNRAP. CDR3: CASARDRGTDTQYF. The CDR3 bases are TGTGCTAGCGCCCGGGACAGGGGCACAGATACGCAGTATTTT.

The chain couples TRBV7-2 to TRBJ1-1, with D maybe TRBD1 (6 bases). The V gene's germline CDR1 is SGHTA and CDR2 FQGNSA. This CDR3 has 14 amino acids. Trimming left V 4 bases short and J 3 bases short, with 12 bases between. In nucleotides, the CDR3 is TGTGCCAGCAGCTACAGGGCGGGGGACACTGAAGCTTTCTTT. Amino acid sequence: CASSYRAGDTEAFF.

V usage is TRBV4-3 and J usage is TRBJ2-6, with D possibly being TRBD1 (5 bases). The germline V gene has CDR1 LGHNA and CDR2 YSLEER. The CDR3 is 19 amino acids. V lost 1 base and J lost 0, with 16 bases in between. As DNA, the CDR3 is TGCGCCAGCAGCCAAGGACGAGCAGGGCTAACCTCTGGGGCCAACGTCCTGACTTTC. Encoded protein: CASSQGRAGLTSGANVLTF.

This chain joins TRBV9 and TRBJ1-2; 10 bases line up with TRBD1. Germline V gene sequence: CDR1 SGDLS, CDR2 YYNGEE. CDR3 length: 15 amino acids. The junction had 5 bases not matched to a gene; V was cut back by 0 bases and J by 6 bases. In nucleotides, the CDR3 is TGTGCCAGCAGCGTAGGCGGGGACAGGGGCCATGGCTACACCTTC. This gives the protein CASSVGGDRGHGYTF.

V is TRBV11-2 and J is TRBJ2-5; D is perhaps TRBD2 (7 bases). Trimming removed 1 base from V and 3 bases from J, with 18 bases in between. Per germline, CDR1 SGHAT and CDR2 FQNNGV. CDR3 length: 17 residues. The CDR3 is CASSLGLAWGGKETQYF. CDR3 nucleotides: TGTGCCAGCAGCTTAGGTCTCGCTTGGGGGGGCAAAGAGACCCAGTACTTC.

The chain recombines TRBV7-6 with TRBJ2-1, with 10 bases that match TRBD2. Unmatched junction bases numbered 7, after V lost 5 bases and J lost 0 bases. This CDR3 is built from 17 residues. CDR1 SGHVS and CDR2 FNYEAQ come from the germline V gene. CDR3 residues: CASSPPGLADSYNEQFF. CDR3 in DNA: TGTGCCAGCAGCCCCCCCGGACTAGCGGACTCCTACAATGAGCAGTTCTTC.

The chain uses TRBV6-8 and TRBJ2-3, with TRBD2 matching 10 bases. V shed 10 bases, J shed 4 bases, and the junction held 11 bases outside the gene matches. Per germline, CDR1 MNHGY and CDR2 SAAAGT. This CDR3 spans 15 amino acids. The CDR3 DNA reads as TGTGCCACCACTCCAGCGGGAGGGGCCCCAGATACGCAGTATTTT. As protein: CATTPAGGAPDTQYF.

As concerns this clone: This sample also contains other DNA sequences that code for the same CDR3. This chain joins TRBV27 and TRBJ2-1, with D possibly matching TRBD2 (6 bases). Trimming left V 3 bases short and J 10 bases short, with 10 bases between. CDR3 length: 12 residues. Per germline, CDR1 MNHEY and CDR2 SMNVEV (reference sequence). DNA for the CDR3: TGTGCCAGCAGTTTGTCTCGGGGGGAGCAGTTCTTC. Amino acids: CASSLSRGEQFF.

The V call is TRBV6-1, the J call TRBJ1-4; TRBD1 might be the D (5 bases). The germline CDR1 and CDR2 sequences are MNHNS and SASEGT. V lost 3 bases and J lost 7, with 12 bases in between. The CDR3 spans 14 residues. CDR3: CASSEGRGGEKLFF. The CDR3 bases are TGTGCCAGCAGTGAGGGTAGGGGTGGTGAAAAACTGTTTTTT.

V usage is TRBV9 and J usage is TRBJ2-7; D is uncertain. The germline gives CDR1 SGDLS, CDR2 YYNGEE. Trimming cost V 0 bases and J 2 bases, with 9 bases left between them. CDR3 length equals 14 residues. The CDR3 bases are TGTGCCAGCAGCGTAGCCTCTTGGCCCTACGAGCAGTACTTC. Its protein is CASSVASWPYEQYF.

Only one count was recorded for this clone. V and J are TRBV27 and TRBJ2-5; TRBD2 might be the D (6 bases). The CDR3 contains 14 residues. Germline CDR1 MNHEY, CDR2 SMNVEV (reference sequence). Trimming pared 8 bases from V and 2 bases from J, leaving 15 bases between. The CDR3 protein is CASRPPSEQETQYF. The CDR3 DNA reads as TGTGCCAGCCGCCCACCTAGCGAACAAGAGACCCAGTACTTC.

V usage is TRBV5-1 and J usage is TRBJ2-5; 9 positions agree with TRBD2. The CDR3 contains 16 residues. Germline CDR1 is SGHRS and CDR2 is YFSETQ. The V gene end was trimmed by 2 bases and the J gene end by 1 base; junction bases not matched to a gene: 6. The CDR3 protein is CASSFDIAGVQETQYF. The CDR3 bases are TGCGCCAGCAGCTTTGATATAGCGGGGGTCCAAGAGACCCAGTACTTC.

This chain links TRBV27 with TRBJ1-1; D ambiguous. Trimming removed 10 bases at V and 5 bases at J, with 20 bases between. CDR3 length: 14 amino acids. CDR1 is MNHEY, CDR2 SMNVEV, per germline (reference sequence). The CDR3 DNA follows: TGTGCCACCACACCCCGGGGATCTATGACTGAAGCTTTCTTT. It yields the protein CATTPRGSMTEAFF.

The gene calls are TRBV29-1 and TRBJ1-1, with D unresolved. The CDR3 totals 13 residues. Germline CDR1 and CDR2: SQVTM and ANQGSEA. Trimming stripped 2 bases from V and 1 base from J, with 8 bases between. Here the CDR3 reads CSVEQEGNTEAFF. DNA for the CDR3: TGCAGCGTTGAACAGGAAGGGAACACTGAAGCTTTCTTT.

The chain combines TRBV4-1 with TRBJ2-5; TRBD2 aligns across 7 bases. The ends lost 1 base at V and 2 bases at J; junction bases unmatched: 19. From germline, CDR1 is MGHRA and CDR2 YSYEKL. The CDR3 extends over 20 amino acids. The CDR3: CASSQAFRTRGRREQETQYF. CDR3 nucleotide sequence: TGCGCCAGCAGCCAAGCCTTCCGGACTAGAGGACGTAGGGAACAAGAGACCCAGTACTTC.

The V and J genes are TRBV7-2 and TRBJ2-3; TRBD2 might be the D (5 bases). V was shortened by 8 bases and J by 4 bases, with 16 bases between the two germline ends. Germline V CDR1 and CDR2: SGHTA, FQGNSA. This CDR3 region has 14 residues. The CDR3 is CASGTWLAADTQYF. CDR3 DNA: TGTGCCAGCGGAACCTGGCTAGCTGCAGATACGCAGTATTTT. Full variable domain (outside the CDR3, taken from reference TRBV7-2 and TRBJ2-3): GAGVSQSPSNKVTEKGKDVELRCDPISGHTALYWYRQSLGQGLEFLIYFQGNSAPDKSGLPSDRFSAERTGGSVSTLTIQRTQQEDSAVYLCASGTWLAADTQYFGPGTRLTVL.

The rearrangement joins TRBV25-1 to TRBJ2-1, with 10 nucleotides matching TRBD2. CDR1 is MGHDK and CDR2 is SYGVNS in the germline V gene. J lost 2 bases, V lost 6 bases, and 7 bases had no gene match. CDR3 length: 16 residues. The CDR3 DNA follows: TGTGCCAGCAGACATAGCGGGAGGCAGGCCTACAATGAGCAGTTCTTC. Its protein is CASRHSGRQAYNEQFF. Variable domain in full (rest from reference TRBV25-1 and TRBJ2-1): EADIYQTPRYLVIGTGKKITLECSQTMGHDKMYWYQQDPGMELHLIHYSYGVNSTEKGDLSSESTVSRIRTEHFPLTLESARPSHTSQYLCASRHSGRQAYNEQFFGPGTRLTVL.

The CDR3: CASSPRSGYEQYF. The CDR3 DNA reads as TGTGCCAGCAGCCCCCGGTCGGGCTACGAGCAGTACTTC. J is TRBJ2-7 and V is TRBV28; unclear D gene. This CDR3 has 13 residues. Looked up from germline, CDR1 is MDHEN and CDR2 is SYDVKM. V lost 6 bases, J lost 3 bases, and 12 bases lay in between.

The CDR3 loop reads CASSDIPGYSSYEQYF. The DNA for the CDR3 is TGTGCCAGCAGTGACATACCGGGATATAGCTCCTACGAGCAGTACTTC. This chain joins TRBV2 and TRBJ2-7, with D possibly being TRBD2 (5 bases). V lost 3 bases and J 0 bases, leaving 15 bases between the germline ends. The germline V gene encodes CDR1 SNHLY and CDR2 FYNNEI. CDR3 length: 16 residues.

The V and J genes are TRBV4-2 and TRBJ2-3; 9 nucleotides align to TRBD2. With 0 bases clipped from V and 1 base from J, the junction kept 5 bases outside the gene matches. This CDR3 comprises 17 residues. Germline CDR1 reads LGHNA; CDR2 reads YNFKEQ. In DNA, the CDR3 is TGTGCCAGCAGCCAAGAGCTAGCGGGGTGGGGCACAGATACGCAGTATTTT. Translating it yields CASSQELAGWGTDTQYF.

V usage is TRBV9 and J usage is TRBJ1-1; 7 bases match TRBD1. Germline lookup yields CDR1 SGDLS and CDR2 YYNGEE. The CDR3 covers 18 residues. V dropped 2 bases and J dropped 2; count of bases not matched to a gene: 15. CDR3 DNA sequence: TGTGCCAGCAGCGTGGCGGGCGAGGGGGCTAGAGATAACACTGAAGCTTTCTTT. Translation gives CASSVAGEGARDNTEAFF.

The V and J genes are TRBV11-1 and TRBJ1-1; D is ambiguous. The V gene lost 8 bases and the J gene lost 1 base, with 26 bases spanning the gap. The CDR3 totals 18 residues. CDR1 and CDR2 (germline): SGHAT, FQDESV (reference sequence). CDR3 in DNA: TGTGCCAGCCCAAGGAAGGACGGGGAAATCCTTAAGAACACTGAAGCTTTCTTT. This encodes CASPRKDGEILKNTEAFF.

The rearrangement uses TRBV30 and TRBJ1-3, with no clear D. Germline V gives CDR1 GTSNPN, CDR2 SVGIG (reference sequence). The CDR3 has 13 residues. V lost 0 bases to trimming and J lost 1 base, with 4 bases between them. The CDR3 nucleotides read TGTGCCTGGAGTGTCCAATCTGGAAACACCATATATTTT. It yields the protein CAWSVQSGNTIYF.

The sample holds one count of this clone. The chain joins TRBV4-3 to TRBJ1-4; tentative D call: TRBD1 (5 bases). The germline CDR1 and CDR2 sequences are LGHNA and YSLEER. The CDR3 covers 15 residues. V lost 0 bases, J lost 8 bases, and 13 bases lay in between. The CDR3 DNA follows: TGCGCCAGCAGCCAAGAGGGCAGGGTGAAGGAAAAACTGTTTTTT. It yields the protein CASSQEGRVKEKLFF.